One and the same sample provided the 23 T cell receptor beta chains below, sequenced in a study of shared T cell receptors in the human thymus. TCRdb's copy holds only in-frame clones and misses some; the assay was immunoSEQ multiplex PCR. The sample has about 660,000 clones; over 75% are singletons. The sample also formed part of further work on human thymus T cells.

The sample consisted of thymocytes. Every receptor here comes from a boy under three years old with a congenital heart defect.

This clone was found a few times. V and J are TRBV5-1 and TRBJ2-1; 7 positions agree with TRBD2. The CDR3 sequence is 15 residues long. V shed 4 bases and J 8 bases; nucleotides not matched to a gene: 12. Germline values: CDR1 SGHRS, CDR2 YFSETQ. The CDR3 spells CASSTARTSCYEQFF. Written as DNA, the CDR3 is TGCGCCAGCAGCACCGCCCGGACTAGTTGTTATGAGCAGTTCTTC.

CDR3 DNA sequence: TGTGCCAGCAGCCCAGGGGGCGGGAATGGCTACACCTTC. This gives the protein CASSPGGGNGYTF. The chain joins TRBV6-5 to TRBJ1-2, with TRBD1 matching over 8 bases. The CDR3 length is 13 residues. With 6 bases clipped from V and 6 bases from J, the junction kept 6 bases outside the gene matches. Germline V gene sequence: CDR1 MNHEY, CDR2 SVGAGI.

The CDR3 DNA reads as TGTGCCAGCAGTCCCTACGGGACAGCCCTCAATCAGCCCCAGCATTTT. Protein sequence: CASSPYGTALNQPQHF. The chain couples TRBV28 to TRBJ1-5, with 7 positions matching TRBD1. The CDR3 totals 16 residues. Germline V CDR1 and CDR2: MDHEN, SYDVKM. The V gene end was trimmed by 5 bases and the J gene end by 3 bases; junction bases not matched to a gene: 10.

This chain uses TRBV5-6 with TRBJ2-1; 9 nucleotides align to TRBD2. Trimming took 3 bases from V and 8 from J; bases not matched to a gene: 12. CDR1 and CDR2 (germline): SGHDT, YYEEEE. This CDR3 has 16 amino acids. This CDR3 is CASSWRGGRGWDEQFF. For the CDR3, the DNA is TGTGCCAGCAGCTGGAGAGGCGGGAGGGGTTGGGATGAGCAGTTCTTC.

The chain has TRBV13 and TRBJ2-7; a possible D gene is TRBD1 (6 bases). Germline CDR1 and CDR2: PRHDT and FYEKMQ (reference sequence). V lost 4 bases and J lost 4, with 11 bases in between. The CDR3 is 13 amino acids. The CDR3 here is CASSWARGYEQYF. The CDR3 DNA sequence: TGTGCCAGCAGCTGGGCCAGGGGTTACGAGCAGTACTTC. Variable domain in full (rest from reference TRBV13 and TRBJ2-7): AAGVIQSPRHLIKEKRETATLKCYPIPRHDTVYWYQQGPGQDPQFLISFYEKMQSDKGSIPDRFSAQQFSDYHSELNMSSLELGDSALYFCASSWARGYEQYFGPGTRLTVT.

This chain links TRBV14 with TRBJ1-2, with 9 bases lining up with TRBD1. V shed 1 base and J 0 bases; nucleotides not matched to a gene: 9. Germline assignment: CDR1 SGHDN and CDR2 FVKESK. The CDR3 totals 18 residues. CDR3 residues: CASSQVNRGLAPNYGYTF. CDR3 in DNA: TGTGCCAGCAGCCAAGTGAACAGGGGGCTAGCTCCTAACTATGGCTACACCTTC.

The gene calls are TRBV5-1 and TRBJ2-3; D is perhaps TRBD2 (5 bases). V was clipped by 7 bases and J by 1 base, with 16 bases between them. The CDR3 sequence is 15 residues long. Germline V gene sequence: CDR1 SGHRS, CDR2 YFSETQ. The CDR3 reads CASSPFEGRTDTQYF. The CDR3 DNA reads TGCGCCAGCTCCCCTTTTGAGGGTCGCACAGATACGCAGTATTTT.

The rearrangement links TRBV27 to TRBJ2-7; D gene ambiguous. Trimming removed 3 bases from V and 0 bases from J, with 9 bases in between. Germline CDR1 MNHEY, CDR2 SMNVEV (reference sequence). The length of the CDR3 is 14 residues. The CDR3: CASSLKPYSYEQYF. CDR3 nucleotide sequence: TGTGCCAGCAGTTTGAAGCCTTACTCCTACGAGCAGTACTTC.

This clone was counted only a few times. The chain has TRBV9 and TRBJ2-1, with 9 bases identical to TRBD1. V dropped 0 bases and J dropped 8; count of bases not matched to a gene: 0. The germline CDR1 and CDR2 sequences are SGDLS and YYNGEE. This CDR3 contains 13 residues. CDR3 sequence (DNA): TGTGCCAGCAGCGTAGGACAGGGGGATGAGCAGTTCTTC. Translation gives CASSVGQGDEQFF.

This rearrangement joins TRBV4-2 to TRBJ1-5; possible D gene TRBD1, 5 bases. This CDR3 comprises 16 residues. Trimming removed 1 base from V and 2 bases from J, with 12 bases in between. Germline lookup yields CDR1 LGHNA and CDR2 YNFKEQ. The CDR3 protein is CASSQVGRAGNQPQHF. In DNA, the CDR3 is TGTGCCAGCAGCCAAGTGGGCAGGGCGGGCAATCAGCCCCAGCATTTT.

The rearrangement uses TRBV6-1 and TRBJ1-5; tentatively, D is TRBD1 (6 bases). The ends were cut back, 5 bases at V and 6 bases at J, with 17 bases in the middle. The CDR3 extends over 15 amino acids. The germline V gene encodes CDR1 MNHNS and CDR2 SASEGT. The CDR3, as DNA: TGTGCCAGCAGTATGGGCAGGGGCCCGGGTCAGCCCCAGCATTTT. Encoded protein: CASSMGRGPGQPQHF.

The chain links TRBV27 to TRBJ2-1; 10 nucleotides align to TRBD2. After removal of 8 bases from V and 7 bases from J, the junction contained 11 bases not matched to a gene. The CDR3 has 15 residues. CDR1 MNHEY and CDR2 SMNVEV come from the germline V gene (reference sequence). CDR3 region: CASRRVASGRNEQFF. The CDR3 nucleotides are TGTGCCAGCCGACGGGTGGCTAGCGGGAGAAATGAGCAGTTCTTC.

The chain employs TRBV11-3 and TRBJ2-1; 11 nucleotides align to TRBD2. Per germline, CDR1 SGHNT and CDR2 YENEEA. The CDR3 is 17 residues long. V was clipped by 1 base and J by 5 bases; unmatched bases: 7. As DNA, the CDR3 is TGTGCCAGCAGCTTAGGAACTAGCGGGAGAGTCCACAATGAGCAGTTCTTC. Its protein is CASSLGTSGRVHNEQFF.

This chain links TRBV13 with TRBJ1-3; TRBD1 aligns across 9 bases. Germline CDR1 PRHDT, CDR2 FYEKMQ (reference sequence). The CDR3 length is 16 residues. V lost 4 bases to trimming and J lost 4 bases; unmatched junction nucleotides: 8. CDR3 bases: TGTGCCAGCAGCTGCAGGGGACAGGGAGCCGGAAACACCATATATTTT. Protein: CASSCRGQGAGNTIYF.

The gene calls are TRBV18 and TRBJ2-7, with 11 bases matching TRBD2. The CDR3 is made up of 19 amino acids. Per the germline V gene, CDR1 is KGHSH and CDR2 is LQKENI. With 4 bases clipped from V and 0 bases from J, the junction kept 14 bases outside the gene matches. The CDR3 loop is CASSRRKASGRPSSYEQYF. The CDR3 coding sequence is TGTGCCAGCTCACGACGAAAGGCTAGCGGGAGGCCCAGCTCCTACGAGCAGTACTTC. The whole variable domain, remainder taken from reference TRBV18 and TRBJ2-7, is NAGVMQNPRHLVRRRGQEARLRCSPMKGHSHVYWYRQLPEEGLKFMVYLQKENIIDESGMPKERFSAEFPKEGPSILRIQQVVRGDSAAYFCASSRRKASGRPSSYEQYFGPGTRLTVT.

The gene calls are TRBV19 and TRBJ2-5, with D possibly TRBD2 on 5 matching bases. Between the trimmed V and J ends, which lost 5 bases and 5 bases, there was a span of 27 bases. The germline V gene has CDR1 LNHDA and CDR2 SQIVND (reference sequence). The CDR3 is 18 amino acids. CDR3 DNA: TGTGCCAGTAGTGAAGGGATGGGAAGGGAGCGGTTTGGTGAGACCCAGTACTTC. Its translation is CASSEGMGRERFGETQYF.

J is TRBJ1-2 and V is TRBV6-1; D is unclear. There are 15 residues in the CDR3. Germline CDR1 MNHNS, CDR2 SASEGT. Trimming removed 2 bases from V and 0 bases from J, with 10 bases in between. DNA for the CDR3: TGTGCCAGCAGTGAAACCCGGGAAACTAACTATGGCTACACCTTC. This encodes CASSETRETNYGYTF.

The chain employs TRBV19 and TRBJ2-1; D not resolved. Germline V gene data show CDR1 as LNHDA and CDR2 as SQIVND (reference sequence). Between the trimmed V and J ends, which lost 10 bases and 6 bases, there was a span of 13 bases. The CDR3 is 12 residues long. CDR3 DNA: TGTGCCACCCGTACTCGTCTCAATGAGCAGTTCTTC. This translates into CATRTRLNEQFF. Full variable domain (outside the CDR3, taken from reference TRBV19 and TRBJ2-1): DGGITQSPKYLFRKEGQNVTLSCEQNLNHDAMYWYRQDPGQGLRLIYYSQIVNDFQKGDIAEGYSVSREKKESFPLTVTSAQKNPTAFYLCATRTRLNEQFFGPGTRLTVL.

The CDR3 sequence is CASSLTPPRGLAGGPYEQYF. The DNA of the CDR3 is TGTGCCAGCAGCTTGACCCCCCCCCGGGGACTAGCGGGAGGCCCCTACGAGCAGTACTTC. The V gene is TRBV5-8, the J gene TRBJ2-7, with 15 positions matching TRBD2. Germline CDR1 SGHTS, CDR2 YDEGEE. V was clipped by 1 base and J by 2 bases; unmatched bases: 13. The CDR3 extends over 20 amino acids.

This chain connects TRBV19 to TRBJ2-4, with 8 nucleotides matching TRBD1. Losses at the gene ends were 6 bases for V and 6 bases for J; bases not matched to a gene: 16. Germline V gives CDR1 LNHDA, CDR2 SQIVND (reference sequence). The CDR3 covers 17 residues. In nucleotides, the CDR3 is TGTGCCAGTAGACCCGGGTCGCTGCAGGGGGCCTTAAACATTCAGTACTTC. Its protein is CASRPGSLQGALNIQYF.

The chain joins TRBV30 to TRBJ1-2; perhaps TRBD1 as D (6 bases). Trimming cost V 1 base and J 3 bases, with 15 bases left between them. Germline values: CDR1 GTSNPN, CDR2 SVGIG (reference sequence). The length of the CDR3 is 15 residues. CDR3 DNA sequence: TGTGCCTGGAGTGCTGGGCAGGGGTTGCACTATGGCTACACCTTC. The encoded protein is CAWSAGQGLHYGYTF.

The chain couples TRBV9 to TRBJ2-5; TRBD2 might be the D (6 bases). The CDR3 is made up of 14 amino acids. Germline-derived CDR1 and CDR2 are SGDLS and YYNGEE. V was pared by 2 bases and J by 5 bases, with 13 bases between. In DNA form, the CDR3 reads TGTGCCAGCAGCGTCCGGGGGAAACGGGAGACCCAGTACTTC. Its translation is CASSVRGKRETQYF.

The chain carries TRBV9 and TRBJ2-3; 10 nucleotides line up with TRBD2. The CDR3 sequence is 17 residues long. The V and J ends lost 4 bases and 1 base, in that order; junction bases with no gene match: 9. Looked up from germline, CDR1 is SGDLS and CDR2 is YYNGEE. This CDR3 is CASSFTGLARGTDTQYF. As DNA, the CDR3 is TGTGCCAGCAGCTTTACGGGACTAGCGAGAGGCACAGATACGCAGTATTTT.